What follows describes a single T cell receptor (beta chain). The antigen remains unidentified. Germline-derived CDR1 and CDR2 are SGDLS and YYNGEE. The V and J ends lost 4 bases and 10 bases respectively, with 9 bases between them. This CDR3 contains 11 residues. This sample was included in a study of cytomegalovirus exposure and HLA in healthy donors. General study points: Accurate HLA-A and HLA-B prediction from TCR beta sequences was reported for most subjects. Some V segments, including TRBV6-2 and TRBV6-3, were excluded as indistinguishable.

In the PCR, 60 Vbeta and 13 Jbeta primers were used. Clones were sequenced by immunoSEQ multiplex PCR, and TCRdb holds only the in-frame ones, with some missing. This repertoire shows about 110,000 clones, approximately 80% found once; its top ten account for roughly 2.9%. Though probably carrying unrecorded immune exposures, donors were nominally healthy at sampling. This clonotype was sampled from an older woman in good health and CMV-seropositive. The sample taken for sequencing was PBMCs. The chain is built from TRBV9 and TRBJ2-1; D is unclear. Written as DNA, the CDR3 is TGTGCCAGCAGCCAGACAAGGGAGCAGTTCTTC. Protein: CASSQTREQFF.